A single sample is the source of the 5 T cell receptor beta chains below, sequenced in a study of T cells after yellow fever vaccination. One entry per CDR3 protein, called by TCRdb with MiXCR from the 5' RACE reads. The table includes some 400,000 distinct CDR3 sequences, around a sixth detected once. The sample here was PBMCs, taken before the yellow fever booster vaccination. The receptors were sampled from a young man who received the YFV17D yellow fever vaccine.

The chain carries TRBV7-2 and TRBJ2-3; 12 positions match TRBD2. After removal of 3 bases from V and 4 bases from J, the junction contained 11 bases not matched to a gene. The germline gives CDR1 SGHTA, CDR2 FQGNSA. The CDR3 sequence is 18 residues long. CDR3 loop: CASSFPSGTSGSADTQYF. CDR3 coding DNA: TGTGCCAGCAGCTTTCCCTCCGGGACTAGCGGGTCCGCAGATACGCAGTATTTT.

This clonotype was detected only a few times. The chain links TRBV7-9 to TRBJ2-2; D unclear. CDR3 length: 14 amino acids. From germline, CDR1 is SEHNR and CDR2 FQNEAQ (reference sequence). The V gene lost 4 bases and the J gene lost 0 bases, with 6 bases spanning the gap. CDR3 region: CASSYGSNTGELFF. CDR3 nucleotide sequence: TGTGCCAGCAGCTACGGATCGAACACCGGGGAGCTGTTTTTT.

V usage is TRBV28 and J usage is TRBJ2-4, with D possibly TRBD2 on 5 matching bases. The CDR3 contains 16 residues. Germline CDR1 MDHEN, CDR2 SYDVKM. The V gene lost 5 bases and the J gene lost 0 bases, with 14 bases spanning the gap. The CDR3 loop reads CASSLNEGPAKNIQYF. CDR3 sequence (DNA): TGTGCCAGCAGTCTGAACGAGGGTCCAGCCAAAAACATTCAGTACTTC.

This clonotype showed up just a few times. The chain has TRBV10-3 and TRBJ2-2; D ambiguous. CDR3 length: 12 residues. Germline-derived CDR1 and CDR2 are ENHRY and SYGVKD. Deletions cut 3 bases from V and 4 bases from J, with 3 bases between. Here the CDR3 DNA reads TGTGCCATCAGTGATGTCACCGGGGAGCTGTTTTTT. Its translation is CAISDVTGELFF.

Ten or more counts support this clonotype. The genes are TRBV10-3 and TRBJ1-6; TRBD1 is a possible D gene (6 bases). Looked up from germline, CDR1 is ENHRY and CDR2 is SYGVKD. CDR3 length: 13 amino acids. V lost 8 bases, J lost 10 bases, and 15 bases lay in between. The CDR3 DNA reads as TGTGCCATCGGGGCAGGGGAGGACTCACCCCTCCACTTT. Amino acids: CAIGAGEDSPLHF.